The TCR beta chain under discussion was sequenced for a study of blood T cell repertoires in COVID-19. The table came from immunoSEQ multiplex PCR; TCRdb's copy has only in-frame clones and leaves some out. Of around 400,000 clones listed, approximately 87% were seen once; the top ten hold 10%. From germline, CDR1 is SGHVS and CDR2 FNYEAQ. Trimming cost V 5 bases and J 4 bases; bases outside gene matches: 7. The CDR3 has 15 amino acids. This chain connects TRBV7-6 to TRBJ2-5; TRBD2 aligns across 10 bases. The TCR was taken from a woman aged 25 to 39 with COVID-19, enrolled during active disease. The specimen was peripheral blood. The CDR3, as DNA: TGTGCCAGCAGCCCGGGGACTAGCGCCGGAGAGACCCAGTACTTC. This sequence encodes CASSPGTSAGETQYF.